This T cell receptor beta chain was recovered during a study of blood T cell repertoires in COVID-19. At the level of the study: Sample material is recorded as cDNA or gDNA derived from T cells, B-cell-depleted T cells, or PBMCs.

Seattle cases were enrolled at active infection and followed longitudinally. The CDR3 runs to 15 residues. CDR1 and CDR2 (germline): SGDLS, YYNGEE. The V gene end was trimmed by 3 bases and the J gene end by 3 bases; junction bases not matched to a gene: 1. Using immunoSEQ multiplex PCR, the repertoire was profiled, and TCRdb retains in-frame clones only, with some absent. In the table there are roughly 160,000 clones, approximately 87% of which are singletons. The receptor was derived from a woman in her 70s with COVID-19, enrolled during active disease. The chain combines TRBV9 with TRBJ2-1, with TRBD2 matching 12 bases. Sample: peripheral blood. For the CDR3, the DNA is TGTGCCAGCAGCGGGACTAGCGGGGACTACAATGAGCAGTTCTTC. It specifies CASSGTSGDYNEQFF.